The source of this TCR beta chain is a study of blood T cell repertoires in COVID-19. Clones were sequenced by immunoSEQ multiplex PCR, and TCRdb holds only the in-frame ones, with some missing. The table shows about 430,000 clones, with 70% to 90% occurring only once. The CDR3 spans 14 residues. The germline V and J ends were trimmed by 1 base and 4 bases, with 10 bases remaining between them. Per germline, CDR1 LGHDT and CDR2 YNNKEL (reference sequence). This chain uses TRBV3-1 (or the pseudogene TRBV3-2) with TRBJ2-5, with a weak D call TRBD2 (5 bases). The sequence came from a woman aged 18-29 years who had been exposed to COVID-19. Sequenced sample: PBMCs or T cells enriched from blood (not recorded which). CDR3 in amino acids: CASSQVRGTETQYF. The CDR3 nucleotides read TGTGCCAGCAGCCAAGTTCGGGGAACAGAGACCCAGTACTTC.